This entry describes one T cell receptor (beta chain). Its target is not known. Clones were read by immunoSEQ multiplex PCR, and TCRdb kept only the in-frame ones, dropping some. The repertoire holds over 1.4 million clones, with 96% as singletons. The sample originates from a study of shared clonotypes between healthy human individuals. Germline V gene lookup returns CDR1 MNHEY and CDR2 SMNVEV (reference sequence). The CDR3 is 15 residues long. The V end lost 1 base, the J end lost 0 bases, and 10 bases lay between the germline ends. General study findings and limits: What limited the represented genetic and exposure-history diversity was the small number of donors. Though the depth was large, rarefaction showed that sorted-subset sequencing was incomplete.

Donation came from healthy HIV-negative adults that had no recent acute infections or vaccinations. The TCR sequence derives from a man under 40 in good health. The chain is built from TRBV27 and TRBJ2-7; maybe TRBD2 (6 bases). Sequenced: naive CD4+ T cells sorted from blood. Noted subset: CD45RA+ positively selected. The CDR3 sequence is CASSLYLGGSYEQYF. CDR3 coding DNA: TGTGCCAGCAGTTTATATCTGGGGGGCTCCTACGAGCAGTACTTC.